Following are 4 T cell receptor beta chains from one sample sequenced in a study of cytomegalovirus exposure and HLA in healthy donors. Vbeta (60) and Jbeta (13) primers were used in the PCR. Libraries were prepared by immunoSEQ multiplex PCR; TCRdb keeps only in-frame clonotypes and omits some of them. This sample yields under 250,000 clones, of which roughly 84% are seen a single time; about 1.8% belongs to the top ten. The sequenced sample consisted of PBMCs. These receptors all come from a man aged 50 to 59 in good health and CMV-seronegative.

The chain carries TRBV5-4 and TRBJ1-2; a weak D match, TRBD1 (5 bases). The CDR3 spans 14 residues. Trimming removed 3 bases at V and 4 bases at J, with 13 bases between. The V gene's germline CDR1 is SGHNT and CDR2 YYREEE (reference sequence). Here the CDR3 DNA reads TGTGCCAGCAGCTACCCCGACAGAAGCTATGGCTACACCTTC. Translation: CASSYPDRSYGYTF.

The chain has TRBV6-5 and TRBJ2-7; 8 nucleotides agree with TRBD2. Germline V gene data show CDR1 as MNHEY and CDR2 as SVGAGI. The CDR3 is made up of 15 amino acids. J lost 3 bases, V lost 0 bases, and 4 bases had no gene match. CDR3 sequence reads: CASSYSLAGNYEQYF. The CDR3 DNA sequence: TGTGCCAGCAGTTACTCCTTAGCGGGAAACTACGAGCAGTACTTC.

The chain couples TRBV30 to TRBJ1-5, with 9 bases lining up with TRBD1. The CDR3 is 16 residues long. Germline trimming cut 5 bases from V and 5 bases from J; bases unmatched to any gene: 13. The V gene's germline CDR1 is GTSNPN and CDR2 SVGIG (reference sequence). The CDR3 DNA follows: TGTGCCTGGGACCTGGGGGGACAGGGATATCATCAGCCCCAGCATTTT. Translation gives CAWDLGGQGYHQPQHF. Variable domain in full (rest from reference TRBV30 and TRBJ1-5): SQTIHQWPATLVQPVGSPLSLECTVEGTSNPNLYWYRQAAGRGLQLLFYSVGIGQISSEVPQNLSASRPQDRQFILSSKKLLLSDSGFYLCAWDLGGQGYHQPQHFGDGTRLSIL.

The rearrangement uses TRBV9 and TRBJ2-5; D perhaps matches TRBD2 (6 bases). This CDR3 is 15 amino acids long. Germline V CDR1 and CDR2: SGDLS, YYNGEE. Trimming left V 4 bases short and J 5 bases short, with 18 bases between. CDR3 nucleotides: TGTGCCAGCAGCCCCGCAATGGGAGGCGCCGAGACCCAGTACTTC. It encodes CASSPAMGGAETQYF.